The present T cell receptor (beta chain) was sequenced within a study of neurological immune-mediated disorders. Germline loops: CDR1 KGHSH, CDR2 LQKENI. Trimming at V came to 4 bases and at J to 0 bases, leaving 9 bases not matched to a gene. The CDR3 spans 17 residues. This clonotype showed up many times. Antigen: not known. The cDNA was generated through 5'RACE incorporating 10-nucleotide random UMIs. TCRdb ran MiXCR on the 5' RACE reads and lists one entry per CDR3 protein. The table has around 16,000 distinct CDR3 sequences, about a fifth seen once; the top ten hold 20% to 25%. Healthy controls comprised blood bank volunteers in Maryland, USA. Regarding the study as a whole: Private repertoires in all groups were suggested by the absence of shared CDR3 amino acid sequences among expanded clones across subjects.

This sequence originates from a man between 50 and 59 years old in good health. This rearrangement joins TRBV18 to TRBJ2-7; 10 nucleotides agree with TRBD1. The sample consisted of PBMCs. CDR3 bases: TGTGCCAGCTCACGGGGACAGGGGCTTTATAGCTCCTACGAGCAGTACTTC. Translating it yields CASSRGQGLYSSYEQYF.